Listed below are T cell receptor beta chains from one sample, sequenced in a study of shared clonotypes between healthy human individuals. Measured with immunoSEQ multiplex PCR; TCRdb has only the in-frame clones, and not every one. The table shows 1.5 million to 2.5 million clones, with about 95% occurring only once. The specimen was naive CD8+ T cells sorted from blood. These receptors all stem from a man aged 18-30 years in good health. Both conserved end residues are part of each CDR3. The D gene is left open where the match is weak. The listing skips clone size in some rows; elsewhere it reads once, few, many or a size class.

NA	TRBV27	NA	TRBJ2-5	TGTGCCAGCAGTTCCCAAGAGACCCAGTACTTC	CASSSQETQYF
NA	TRBV12-5	NA	TRBJ2-1	TGTGCTAGTTCATCCGGGACATACGCCTACAATGAGCAGTTCTTC	CASSSGTYAYNEQFF
NA	TRBV30	NA	TRBJ2-2	TGTGCCTGGAGTGTACTGAACACCGGGGAGCTGTTTTTT	CAWSVLNTGELFF
NA	TRBV5-6	TRBD2	TRBJ2-3	TGTGCCAGCAGGCCCGTCCGGGGGGGCTCAGATACGCAGTATTTT	CASRPVRGGSDTQYF
NA	TRBV2	TRBD2	TRBJ2-1	TGTGCCAGCAGTGAAGGGGGGGTAGCGGGAGTCTTC	CASSEGGVAGVF
NA	TRBV5-1	NA	TRBJ2-1	TGCGCCAGCAGCCCGAAGGTATATGAGCAGTTCTTC	CASSPKVYEQFF
NA	TRBV5-1	TRBD2	TRBJ2-1	TGCGCCAGCGCATCCTCGACTAGCGGCACTCCCAATGAGCAGTTCTTC	CASASSTSGTPNEQFF
NA	TRBV5-4	TRBD1	TRBJ1-2	TGTGCCATCGGGGGACAGGGACGTGGCTACACCTTC	CAIGGQGRGYTF
NA	TRBV4-3	NA	TRBJ2-3	TGCGCCAGCAGCCAAGCGCCAGGGGCGGGAAATACGCAGTATTTT	CASSQAPGAGNTQYF
NA	TRBV2	NA	TRBJ2-1	TGTGCCAGCAGTGAAGCGCTCTGGGAGCAGTTCTTC	CASSEALWEQFF
once	TRBV4-1	TRBD2	TRBJ2-1	TGCGCCAGCAGCCAAGATGGGCTGGGCGGGAGAGCATTGGATGAGCAGTTCTTC	CASSQDGLGGRALDEQFF
NA	TRBV5-4	NA	TRBJ1-2	TGTGCCAGCAGCTCAGGACAGAGCTACACCTTC	CASSSGQSYTF